The source of this T cell receptor (beta chain) is a study of PD-1 blockade in classical Hodgkin lymphoma. The CDR3 loop spans 16 amino acids. Unmatched junction bases numbered 13, after V lost 3 bases and J lost 7 bases. CDR1 LNHDA and CDR2 SQIVND come from the germline V gene (reference sequence). Assay: immunoSEQ multiplex PCR; the TCRdb copy retains only in-frame clones and omits some. The table lists tens of thousands of clones, 73% of them singletons. Brentuximab vedotin exposure varied, and every patient relapsed after autologous stem cell transplantation. J is TRBJ2-5 and V is TRBV19; TRBD2 agrees at 8 bases. The receptor was isolated from a human donor with classical Hodgkin lymphoma. Source: peripheral blood mononuclear cells (PBMCs), taken at baseline. CDR3 DNA: TGTGCCAGTAGTATGACCCCTTGGGTAGCGGGATGGACCCAGTACTTC. Translating it yields CASSMTPWVAGWTQYF.